The present entry profiles one T cell receptor (beta chain) with its context. What it binds is unknown. This CDR3 contains 12 residues. Germline V gene data show CDR1 as GTSNPN and CDR2 as SVGIG (reference sequence). V lost 2 bases to trimming and J lost 5 bases; unmatched junction nucleotides: 2. Some clones are missing from TCRdb's copy, which holds only in-frame ones; the method was immunoSEQ multiplex PCR. The data show roughly 120,000 clones, over 75% seen once. These data originate in a study of T cell responses to AZD1222 COVID-19 vaccine. Overall study results and limits: Baseline serology detected seropositivity in only six AZD1222 recipients. Clonal diversity was possibly underestimated, and white British individuals and females predominated among donors.

The TCR sequence derives from an adult in good health. V is TRBV30 and J is TRBJ1-1; TRBD1 matches at 7 bases. The specimen comprised peripheral blood, sampled on day 0 of AZD1222 vaccination. CDR3 in DNA: TGTGCCTGGAGTCAACAGGGGACTGAAGCTTTCTTT. It yields the protein CAWSQQGTEAFF.